This TCR beta chain was recorded in a study of T cell repertoires in cytomegalovirus infection. The wider study: Epitope selection comprised recently identified HLA-C-restricted CMV epitopes and well-studied HLA-B-restricted CMV epitopes. CMV infection plus the matching HLA type was flagged by public TCR beta signatures.

Overall study findings and caveats: Totalled public TCR beta family frequency picked out people who carried CMV plus the relevant HLA.

The CDR3 covers 13 residues. Between the trimmed V and J ends, which lost 10 bases and 4 bases, there was a span of 13 bases. Looked up from germline, CDR1 is LNHDA and CDR2 is SQIVND (reference sequence). MiXCR, applied by TCRdb to the reads, yields one record per CDR3 protein. The sample lists under 500,000 distinct CDR3 sequences, about 42% occurring once. Points on this clonotype: The antigen is unknown.

The chain uses TRBV19 and TRBJ1-4; D ambiguous. The clonotype was recovered from a human donor in good health (CMV status not recorded). Some clones in this sample may be carry-over from other donors' samples. The material sequenced was cultured PBMCs, taken from culture after CMV antigen stimulation. The CDR3 protein is CATLRSFNEKLFF. CDR3 bases: TGTGCCACCCTCAGGAGTTTTAATGAAAAACTGTTTTTT.